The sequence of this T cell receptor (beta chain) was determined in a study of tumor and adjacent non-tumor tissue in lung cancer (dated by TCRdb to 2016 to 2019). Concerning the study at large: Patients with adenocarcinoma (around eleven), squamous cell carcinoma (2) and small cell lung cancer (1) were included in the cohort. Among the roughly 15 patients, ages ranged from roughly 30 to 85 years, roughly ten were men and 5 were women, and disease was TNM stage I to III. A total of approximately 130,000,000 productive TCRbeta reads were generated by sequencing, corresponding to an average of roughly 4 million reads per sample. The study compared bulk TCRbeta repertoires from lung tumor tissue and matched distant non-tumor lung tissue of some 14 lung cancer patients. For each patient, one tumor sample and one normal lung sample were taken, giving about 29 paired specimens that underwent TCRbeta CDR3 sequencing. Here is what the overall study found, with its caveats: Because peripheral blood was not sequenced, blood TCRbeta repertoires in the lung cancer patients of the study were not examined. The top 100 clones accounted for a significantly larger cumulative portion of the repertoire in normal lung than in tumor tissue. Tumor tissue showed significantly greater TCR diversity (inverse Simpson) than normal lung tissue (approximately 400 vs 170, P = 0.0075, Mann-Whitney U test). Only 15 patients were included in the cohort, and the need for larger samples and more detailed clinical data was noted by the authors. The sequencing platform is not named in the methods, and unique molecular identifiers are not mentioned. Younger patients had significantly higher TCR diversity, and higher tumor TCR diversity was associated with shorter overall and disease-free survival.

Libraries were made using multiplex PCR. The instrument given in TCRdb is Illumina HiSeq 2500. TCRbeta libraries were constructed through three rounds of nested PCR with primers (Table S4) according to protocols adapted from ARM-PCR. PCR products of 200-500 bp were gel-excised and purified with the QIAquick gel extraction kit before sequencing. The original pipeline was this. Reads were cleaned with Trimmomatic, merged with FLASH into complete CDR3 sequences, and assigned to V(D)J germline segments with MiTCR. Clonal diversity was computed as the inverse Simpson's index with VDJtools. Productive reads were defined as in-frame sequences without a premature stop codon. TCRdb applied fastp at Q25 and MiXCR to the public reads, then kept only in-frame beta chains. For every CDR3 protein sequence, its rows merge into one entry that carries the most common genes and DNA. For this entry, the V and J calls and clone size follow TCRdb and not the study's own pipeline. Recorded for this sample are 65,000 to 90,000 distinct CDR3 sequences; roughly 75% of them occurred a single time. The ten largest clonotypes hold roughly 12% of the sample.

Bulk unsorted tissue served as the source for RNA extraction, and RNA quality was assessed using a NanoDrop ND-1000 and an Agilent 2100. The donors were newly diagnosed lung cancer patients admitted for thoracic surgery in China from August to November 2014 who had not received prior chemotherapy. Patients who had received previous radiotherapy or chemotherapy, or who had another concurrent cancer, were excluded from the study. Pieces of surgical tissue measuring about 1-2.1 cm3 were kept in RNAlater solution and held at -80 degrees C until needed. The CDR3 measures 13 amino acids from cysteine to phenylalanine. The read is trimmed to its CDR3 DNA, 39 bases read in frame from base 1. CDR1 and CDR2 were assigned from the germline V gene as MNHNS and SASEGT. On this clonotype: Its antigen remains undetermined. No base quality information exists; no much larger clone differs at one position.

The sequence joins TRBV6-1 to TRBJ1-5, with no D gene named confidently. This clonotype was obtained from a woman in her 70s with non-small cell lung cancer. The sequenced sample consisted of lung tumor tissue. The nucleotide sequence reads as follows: TGTGTCAGTAGTGGAGGAGGGCGTCAGCCCCAGCATTTT. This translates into CVSSGGGRQPQHF.